The 2 T cell receptor beta chains given below trace back to one sample, sequenced in a study of T cells after yellow fever vaccination. TCRdb re-analysed the 5' RACE reads in MiXCR, keeping a single row per CDR3 protein. The repertoire includes about 330,000 distinct CDR3 sequences, roughly 4.3% of them detected once, and roughly 24% sits in the top ten. The sample here was PBMCs, taken 5 days after the yellow fever booster vaccination. The receptors shown here come from a man in his late teens or twenties who received the YFV17D yellow fever vaccine.

This clonotype has only a few counts. The rearrangement uses TRBV7-9 and TRBJ2-7; tentatively, D is TRBD1 (7 bases). The germline V and J ends were trimmed by 5 bases and 2 bases, with 13 bases remaining between them. Germline V gene lookup returns CDR1 SEHNR and CDR2 FQNEAQ (reference sequence). This CDR3 region has 14 residues. The CDR3: CASSPRDRTYEQYV. CDR3 bases: TGTGCCAGCAGCCCGCGGGACAGAACCTACGAGCAGTACGTC.

This clonotype was observed a few times. The V and J genes are TRBV27 and TRBJ1-4, with a weak D call TRBD1 (6 bases). Germline CDR1 is MNHEY and CDR2 is SMNVEV (reference sequence). V lost 3 bases to trimming and J lost 9 bases, with 14 bases between them. The CDR3 loop spans 14 amino acids. This CDR3 is CASSFRDNHQKLFF. The CDR3 coding sequence is TGTGCCAGCAGTTTCAGGGACAACCATCAAAAACTGTTTTTT.